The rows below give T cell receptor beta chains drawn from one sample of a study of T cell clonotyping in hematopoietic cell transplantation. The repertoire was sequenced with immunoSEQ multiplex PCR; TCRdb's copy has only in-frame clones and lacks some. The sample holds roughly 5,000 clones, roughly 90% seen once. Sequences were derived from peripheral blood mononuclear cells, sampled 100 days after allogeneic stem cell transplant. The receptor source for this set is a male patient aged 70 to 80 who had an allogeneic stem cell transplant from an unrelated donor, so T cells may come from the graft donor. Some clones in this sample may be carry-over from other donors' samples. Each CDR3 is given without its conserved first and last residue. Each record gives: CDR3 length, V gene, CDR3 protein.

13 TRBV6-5 ASSPLAGGAGEQF
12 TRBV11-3 ASSLGGSSYEQY
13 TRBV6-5 ASSYSGQGHDTQY
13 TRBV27 ASSPYGRNTYEQY
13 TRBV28 ASSETETGFQPQH
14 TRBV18 ASSPPGAPDGTEAF
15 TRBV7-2 ASSLVGREPRSYEQY
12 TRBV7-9 ASSRGSGQETQY
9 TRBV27 ASSSTTEAF
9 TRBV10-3 AISERNEQY
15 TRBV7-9 ASSFGLAGGPYETKF
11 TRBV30 AWSSLAGGPPN
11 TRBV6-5 ASRGPGTDTQY
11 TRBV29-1 SVVGSGANVLT
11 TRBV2 ASSPNMVYEQY